This T cell receptor (beta chain) is drawn from a study of T cells after yellow fever vaccination. This clonotype showed up just a few times. The antigen is not known. Trimming took 3 bases from V and 7 from J; bases not matched to a gene: 15. The CDR3 is 16 amino acids. Germline values: CDR1 SGDLS, CDR2 YYNGEE. MiXCR was run by TCRdb on the 5' RACE reads, yielding one entry per CDR3 protein. The sample holds about 430,000 distinct CDR3 sequences; roughly a sixth are singletons and the top ten take 15% to 20%. Regarding the study as a whole: Post-booster repertoires again held most primary-vaccination clones (roughly 95% CD4, about 90% CD8). Researchers cautioned that FACS-sorted repertoires could harbor abundant clonotypes contaminating from the bulk population.

The rearrangement uses TRBV9 and TRBJ1-2; 7 bases are shared with TRBD1. The input for sequencing was PBMCs, taken before the yellow fever booster vaccination. This receptor was obtained from a man aged 18 to 29 who received the YFV17D yellow fever vaccine. In DNA form, the CDR3 reads TGTGCCAGCAGCGAGAGACCGGGACAGCTCTCACTTGGCTACACCTTC. Its protein is CASSERPGQLSLGYTF.